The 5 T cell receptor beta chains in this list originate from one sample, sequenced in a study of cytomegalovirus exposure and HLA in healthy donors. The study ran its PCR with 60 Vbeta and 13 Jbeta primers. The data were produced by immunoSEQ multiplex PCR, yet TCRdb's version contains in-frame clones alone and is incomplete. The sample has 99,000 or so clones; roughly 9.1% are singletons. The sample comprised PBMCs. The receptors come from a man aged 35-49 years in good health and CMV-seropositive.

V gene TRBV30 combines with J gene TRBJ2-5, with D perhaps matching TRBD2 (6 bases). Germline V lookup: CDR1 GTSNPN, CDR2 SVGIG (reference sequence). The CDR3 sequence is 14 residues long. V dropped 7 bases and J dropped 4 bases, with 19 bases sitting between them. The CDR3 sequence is CAFTHGGKGETQYF. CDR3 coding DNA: TGTGCCTTCACTCATGGCGGGAAGGGAGAGACCCAGTACTTC.

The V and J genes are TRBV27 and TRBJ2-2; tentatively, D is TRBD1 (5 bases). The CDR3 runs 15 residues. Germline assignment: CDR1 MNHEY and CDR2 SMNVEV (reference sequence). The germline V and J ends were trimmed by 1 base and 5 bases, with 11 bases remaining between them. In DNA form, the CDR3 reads TGTGCCAGCAGTTTATTCCAGGGTGCGACCGGGGAGCTGTTTTTT. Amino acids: CASSLFQGATGELFF.

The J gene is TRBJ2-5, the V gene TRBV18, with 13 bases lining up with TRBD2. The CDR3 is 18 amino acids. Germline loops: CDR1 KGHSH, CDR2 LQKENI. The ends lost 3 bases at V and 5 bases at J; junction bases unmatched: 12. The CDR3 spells CASSPGLAGLGGVETQYF. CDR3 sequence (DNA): TGTGCCAGCTCACCGGGACTAGCGGGACTTGGGGGTGTGGAGACCCAGTACTTC.

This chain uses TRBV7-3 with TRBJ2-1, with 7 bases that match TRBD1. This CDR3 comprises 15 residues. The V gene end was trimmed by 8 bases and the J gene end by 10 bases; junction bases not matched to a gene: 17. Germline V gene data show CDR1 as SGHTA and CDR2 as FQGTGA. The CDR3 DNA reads TGTGCCAGCTCGCAGGTCCCGGACAGGTCAAAGGAGCAGTTCTTC. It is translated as CASSQVPDRSKEQFF. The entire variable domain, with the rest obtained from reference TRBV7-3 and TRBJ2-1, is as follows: GAGVSQTPSNKVTEKGKYVELRCDPISGHTALYWYRQSLGQGPEFLIYFQGTGAADDSGLPNDRFFAVRPEGSVSTLKIQRTERGDSAVYLCASSQVPDRSKEQFFGPGTRLTVL.

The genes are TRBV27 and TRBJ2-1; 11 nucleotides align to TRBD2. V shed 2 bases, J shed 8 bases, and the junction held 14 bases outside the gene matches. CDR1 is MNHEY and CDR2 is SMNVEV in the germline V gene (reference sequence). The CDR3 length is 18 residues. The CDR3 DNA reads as TGTGCCAGCAGTTTAAGGAAAGGGGTACTAGCGGGAGTGGATGAGCAGTTCTTC. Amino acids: CASSLRKGVLAGVDEQFF.